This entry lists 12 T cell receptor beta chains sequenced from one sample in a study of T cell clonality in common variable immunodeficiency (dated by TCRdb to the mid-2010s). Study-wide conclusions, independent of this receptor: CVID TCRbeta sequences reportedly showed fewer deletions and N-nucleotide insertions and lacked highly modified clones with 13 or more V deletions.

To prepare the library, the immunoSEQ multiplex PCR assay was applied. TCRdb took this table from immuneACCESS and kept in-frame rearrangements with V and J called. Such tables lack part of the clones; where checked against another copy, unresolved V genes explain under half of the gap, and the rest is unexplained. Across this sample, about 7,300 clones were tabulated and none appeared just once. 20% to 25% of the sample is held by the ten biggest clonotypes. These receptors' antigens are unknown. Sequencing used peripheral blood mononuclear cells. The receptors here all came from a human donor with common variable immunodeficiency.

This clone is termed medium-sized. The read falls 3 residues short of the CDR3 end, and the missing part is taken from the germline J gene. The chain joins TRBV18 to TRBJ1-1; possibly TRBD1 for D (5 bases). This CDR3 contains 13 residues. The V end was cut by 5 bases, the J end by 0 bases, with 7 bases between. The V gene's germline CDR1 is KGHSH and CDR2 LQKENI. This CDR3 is CASSVTVNTEAFF. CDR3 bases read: TGTGCCAGCTCAGTGACAGTGAACACTGAA.

CDR3 DNA, as far as it was read: TGCGCCAGCAGCTTCGGGACAGATAACTATGGC. Amino acids: CASSFGTDNYG. The complete CDR3 reads CASSFGTDNYGYTF. The chain couples TRBV5-1 to TRBJ1-2; 7 bases line up with TRBD1. The read ends 3 residues before the CDR3 terminus; that terminus is restored from the germline J gene. CDR1 and CDR2 (germline): SGHRS, YFSETQ. The CDR3 is 14 residues long. With V trimmed by 2 bases and J by 1 base, 2 bases remained unmatched.

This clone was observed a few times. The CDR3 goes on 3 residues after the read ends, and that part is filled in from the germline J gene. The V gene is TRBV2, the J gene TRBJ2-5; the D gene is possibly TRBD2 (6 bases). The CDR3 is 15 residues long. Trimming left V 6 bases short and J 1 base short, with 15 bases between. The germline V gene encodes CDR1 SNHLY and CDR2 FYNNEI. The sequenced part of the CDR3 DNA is TGTGCCAGCAGGGGACTGAATCCCACCCAAGAGACC. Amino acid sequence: CASRGLNPTQET. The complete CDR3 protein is CASRGLNPTQETQYF.

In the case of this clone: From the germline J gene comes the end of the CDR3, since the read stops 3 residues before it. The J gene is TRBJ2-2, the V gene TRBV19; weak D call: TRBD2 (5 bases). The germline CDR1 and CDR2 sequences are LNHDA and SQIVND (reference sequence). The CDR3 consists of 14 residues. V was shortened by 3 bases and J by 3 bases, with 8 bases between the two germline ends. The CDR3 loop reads CASSMDFYTGELFF. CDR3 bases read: TGTGCCAGTAGTATGGACTTCTACACCGGGGAG.

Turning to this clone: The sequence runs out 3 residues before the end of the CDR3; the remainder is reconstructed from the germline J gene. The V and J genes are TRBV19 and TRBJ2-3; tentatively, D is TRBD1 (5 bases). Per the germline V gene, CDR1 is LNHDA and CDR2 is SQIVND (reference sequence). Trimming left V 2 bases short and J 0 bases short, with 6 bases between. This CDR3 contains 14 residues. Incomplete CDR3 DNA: TGTGCCAGTAGTATAACAGGAAGCACAGATACG. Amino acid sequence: CASSITGSTDT. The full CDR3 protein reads CASSITGSTDTQYF. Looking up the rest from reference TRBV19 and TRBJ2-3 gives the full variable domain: DGGITQSPKYLFRKEGQNVTLSCEQNLNHDAMYWYRQDPGQGLRLIYYSQIVNDFQKGDIAEGYSVSREKKESFPLTVTSAQKNPTAFYLCASSITGSTDTQYFGPGTRLTVL.

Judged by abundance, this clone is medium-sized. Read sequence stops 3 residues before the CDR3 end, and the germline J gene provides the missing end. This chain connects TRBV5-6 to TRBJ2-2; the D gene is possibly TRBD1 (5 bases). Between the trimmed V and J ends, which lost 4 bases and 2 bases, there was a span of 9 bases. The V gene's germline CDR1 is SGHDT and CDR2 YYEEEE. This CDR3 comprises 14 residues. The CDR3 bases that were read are TGTGCCAGCAGCGCTGGGGCCAACACCGGGGAG. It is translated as CASSAGANTGE. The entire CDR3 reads CASSAGANTGELFF.

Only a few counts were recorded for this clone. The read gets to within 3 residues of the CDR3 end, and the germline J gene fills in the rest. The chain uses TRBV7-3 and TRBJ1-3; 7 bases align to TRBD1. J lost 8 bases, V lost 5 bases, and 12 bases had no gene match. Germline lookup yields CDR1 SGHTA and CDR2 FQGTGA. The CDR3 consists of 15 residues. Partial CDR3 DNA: TGTGCCAGCAGCCGTGAACAGGGGATGAAAGACACC. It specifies CASSREQGMKDT. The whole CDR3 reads CASSREQGMKDTIYF.

CDR3 bases read: TGTGCCAGCAGTGCAACTAGCGGTCCCGCCTACAATGAG. It encodes CASSATSGPAYNE. The full CDR3 sequence reads CASSATSGPAYNEQFF. The chain uses TRBV2 and TRBJ2-1; 8 bases agree with TRBD2. Sequencing ends 3 residues short of the CDR3 end; the germline J gene provides the rest. This CDR3 has 16 amino acids. Germline V gene sequence: CDR1 SNHLY, CDR2 FYNNEI. The V and J ends lost 4 bases and 2 bases, in that order; junction bases with no gene match: 7.

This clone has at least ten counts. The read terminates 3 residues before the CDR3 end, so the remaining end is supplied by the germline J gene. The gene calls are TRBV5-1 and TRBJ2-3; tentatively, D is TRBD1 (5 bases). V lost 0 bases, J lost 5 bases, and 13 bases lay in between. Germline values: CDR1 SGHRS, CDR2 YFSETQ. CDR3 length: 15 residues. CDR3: CASSLDGASEDTQYF. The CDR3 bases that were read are TGCGCCAGCAGCTTGGATGGGGCCTCGGAAGATACG.

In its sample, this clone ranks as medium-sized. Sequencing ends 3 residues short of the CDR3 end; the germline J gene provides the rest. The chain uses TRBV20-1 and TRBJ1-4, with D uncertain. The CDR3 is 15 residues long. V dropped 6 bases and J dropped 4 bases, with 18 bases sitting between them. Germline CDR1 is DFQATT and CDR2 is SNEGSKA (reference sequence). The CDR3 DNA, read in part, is TGCAGTGCAGGCCCCGGTGGAGGGTTTAATGAAAAA. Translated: CSAGPGGGFNEK. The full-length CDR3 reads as CSAGPGGGFNEKLFF.

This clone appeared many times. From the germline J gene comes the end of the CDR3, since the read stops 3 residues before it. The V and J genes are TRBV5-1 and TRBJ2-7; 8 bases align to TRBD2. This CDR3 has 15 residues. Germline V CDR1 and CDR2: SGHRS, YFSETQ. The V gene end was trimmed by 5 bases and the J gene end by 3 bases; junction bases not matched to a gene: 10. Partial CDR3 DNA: TGCGCCAGCAGTCAATCGGGGGGGGCTTACTACGAG. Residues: CASSQSGGAYYE. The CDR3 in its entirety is CASSQSGGAYYEQYF.

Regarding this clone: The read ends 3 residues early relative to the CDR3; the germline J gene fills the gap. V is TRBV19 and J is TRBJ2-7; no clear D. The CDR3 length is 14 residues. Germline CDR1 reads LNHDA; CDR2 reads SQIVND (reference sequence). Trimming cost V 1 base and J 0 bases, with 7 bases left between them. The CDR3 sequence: CASSIGGRSYEQYF. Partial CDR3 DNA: TGTGCCAGTAGTATAGGTGGGCGCTCCTACGAG.